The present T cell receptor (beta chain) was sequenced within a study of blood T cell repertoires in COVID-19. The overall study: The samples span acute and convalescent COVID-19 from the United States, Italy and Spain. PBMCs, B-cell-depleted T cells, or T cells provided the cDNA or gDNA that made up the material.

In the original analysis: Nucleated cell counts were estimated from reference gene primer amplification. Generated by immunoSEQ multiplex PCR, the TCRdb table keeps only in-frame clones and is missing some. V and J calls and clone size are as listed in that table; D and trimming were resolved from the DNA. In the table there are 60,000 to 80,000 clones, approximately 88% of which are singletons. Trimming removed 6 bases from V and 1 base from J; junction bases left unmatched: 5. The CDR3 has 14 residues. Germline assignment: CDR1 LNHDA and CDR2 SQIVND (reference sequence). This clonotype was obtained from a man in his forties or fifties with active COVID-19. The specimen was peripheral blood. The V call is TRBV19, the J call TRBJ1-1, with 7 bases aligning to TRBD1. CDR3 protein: CASSKQGKNTEAFF. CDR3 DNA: TGTGCCAGTAGCAAACAGGGGAAGAACACTGAAGCTTTCTTT.